The present T cell receptor beta chain was sequenced within a study of beta chain features in type 1 diabetes (dated by TCRdb to 2017 to 2018). About the investigation overall: Mean age, gender distribution, total cell number and subset yield did not differ between patients and healthy donors. A total of 100 million to 140 million sorted cells were examined across all samples, and the number of cells per subset was strongly correlated with RNA yield. Whereas all 30 or so donors provided naive and central memory subsets, regulatory and stem cell-like memory subsets were isolated from just 8 patients and about eight healthy donors. In the study, recently diagnosed type 1 diabetes patients and matched healthy donors were compared on the TCRB repertoires of their sorted circulating CD4+ T cell subsets. Results the study describes overall, beyond this receptor: Fewer insertions and more nucleotide deletions at VDJ recombination sites were observed in patients with type 1 diabetes, implying thymic rearrangement abnormalities. Because small numbers of individuals were included in the HLA sub-analyses, any influence of HLA type on TCRB rearrangement was left unresolved. Because cDNA rather than genomic DNA was sequenced, highly expressing activated cells could have been over-represented, although no difference in activation and CD3 levels was found between groups. Shorter templates might be favored by PCR, yet because patient and control samples were amplified and corrected together, any such skew would affect both groups equally. Naive, central memory and regulatory TCRB repertoires appeared to be more similar among patients than among healthy donors. Type 1 diabetes patients showed a moderate but significant shortening of TCRB CDR3 length in all four CD4+ subsets.

The junction carries 10 bases between V and J, which are trimmed by 0 bases and 1 base respectively. The germline V gene (reference sequence) sets CDR1 to LNHNV and CDR2 to YYDKDF. The CDR3 runs 16 residues from the cysteine to the phenylalanine. This entry keeps only the CDR3 DNA: 48 bases, framed from base 1. A single peripheral blood draw of around 0.11 L on average was collected from each donor into heparinised tubes. A BD FACSAria II was used to sort naive, central memory, regulatory and stem cell-like memory CD4+ T cells with a panel that included CD45RO, CCR7, CD25, CD127, CD95 and CD27. All sorted populations exceeded 95% purity. Right away, PBMCs were isolated by Lymphoprep density gradient centrifugation and were stained directly, with no culture step. To minimize batch effects, samples were stained and sorted in pairs, one healthy donor with one patient per experiment. This clone was detected only a few times. Its target antigen remains unknown. Base-call qualities are not available, and no considerably larger clone is one nucleotide away.

The High Capacity cDNA Reverse Transcription Kit was used to reverse transcribe all of the isolated RNA, meaning that expressed TCRB transcripts were what got sequenced. Deep immunoSEQ sequencing was applied to naive, central memory and regulatory T cell samples, giving an average of roughly 3.5 million total reads per sample. Sorted cells were lysed in RLT buffer and RNA was extracted with DNase-treated RNeasy Micro or Mini kits, depending on cell number. Each cell subset was processed separately to prevent cross-contamination, with patient and healthy donor samples processed together. TCRB sequences were amplified from cDNA with the immunoSEQ multiplex PCR, producing 87-bp fragments spanning the CDR3 region. Sequencing of the amplicons was done on the Illumina HiSeq platform. Concerning the study's data processing: PCR bias was corrected computationally using synthetic template baselines, and reads within Hamming distance 2 were collapsed, with unmergeable singletons discarded. Reads were aligned to IMGT to assign V, D and J genes, CDR3 length, and insertions or deletions at six rearrangement sites. Clonotype counts were normalized to sorted cell number within each subset before computing true diversity and Gini coefficients with the tcR R package. The overlap coefficient, calculated on TCRB nucleotide sequences, was used to quantify repertoire sharing. As a proxy for the pre-selection repertoire, out-of-frame TCRB sequences from naive cells were analyzed. TCRdb holds this immuneACCESS table with in-frame rearrangements only. Some clones are missing; in checked studies, unresolved V genes explain under half, and the rest has no known cause. Clone size and V and J calls were adopted from that table, with D and trimming inferred from the DNA. A total of 450,000 to 550,000 clones appear in this sample, approximately 30% of them only once. The ten biggest clones cover about 0.065% of the sample.

Material for sequencing was naive CD4+ T cells from blood. The sample's cell subset or site label is to be understood as: true naive CD4+ T cells. The receptor chain draws on TRBV15 and TRBJ1-5; 6 matching bases give a weak D call of TRBD1. This sequence originates from a man younger than 35 in good health. The nucleotide sequence reads TGTGCCACCAGCAGAGAGCACAGGGTCAGCAATCAGCCCCAGCATTTT. This sequence encodes CATSREHRVSNQPQHF.